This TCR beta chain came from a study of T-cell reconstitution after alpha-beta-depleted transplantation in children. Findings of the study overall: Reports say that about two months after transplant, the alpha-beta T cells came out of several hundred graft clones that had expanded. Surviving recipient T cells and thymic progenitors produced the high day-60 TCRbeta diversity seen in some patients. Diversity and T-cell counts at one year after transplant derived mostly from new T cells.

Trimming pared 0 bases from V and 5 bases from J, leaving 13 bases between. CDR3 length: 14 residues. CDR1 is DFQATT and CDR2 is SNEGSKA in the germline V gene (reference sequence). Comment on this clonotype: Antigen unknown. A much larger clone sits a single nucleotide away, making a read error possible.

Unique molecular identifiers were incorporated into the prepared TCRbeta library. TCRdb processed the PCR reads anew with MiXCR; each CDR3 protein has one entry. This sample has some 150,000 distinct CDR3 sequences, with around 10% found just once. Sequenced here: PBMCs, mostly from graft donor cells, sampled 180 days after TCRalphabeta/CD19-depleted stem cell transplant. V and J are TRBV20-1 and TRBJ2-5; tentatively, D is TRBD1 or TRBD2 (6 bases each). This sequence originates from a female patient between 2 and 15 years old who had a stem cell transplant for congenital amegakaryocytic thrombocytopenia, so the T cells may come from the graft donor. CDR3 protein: CSARDMGGSETQYF. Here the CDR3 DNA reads TGCAGTGCTAGAGATATGGGGGGCAGCGAGACCCAGTACTTC.